Listed below are T cell receptor beta chains from one sample, sequenced in a study of regulatory T cells in long-lasting Graves disease. Each CDR3 protein gets one entry after TCRdb re-called the multiplex PCR reads with MiXCR. Among hundreds of thousands of distinct CDR3 sequences listed, around a sixth were seen once. Sequenced here: peripheral blood mononuclear cells (PBMCs), sampled at new diagnosis, from a patient treated with antithyroid drugs. The source is a female donor with Graves disease. Each CDR3 is given with its conserved first and last residue. A D gene is named only where the DNA matches it firmly. Size values are once, few and many counts, or a class for expanded clones, and some rows have none.

J gene | V gene | clone size | D gene | CDR3 DNA | CDR3 protein
TRBJ1-4 | TRBV30 | many | - | TGTGCCTGGAGCGAGGGGGACCTTAATGAAAAACTGTTTTTT | CAWSEGDLNEKLFF
TRBJ1-6 | TRBV27 | - | - | TGTGCCAGCACCAACAGGGCCTCCTATAATTCACCCCTCCACTTT | CASTNRASYNSPLHF
TRBJ1-3 | TRBV29-1 | - | - | TGCAGCGTTGAAGCTTATGACACCATATATTTT | CSVEAYDTIYF
TRBJ1-1 | TRBV28 | many | - | TGTGCCAGCAGTTTAGTTAGCAGAAACACTGAAGCTTTCTTT | CASSLVSRNTEAFF
TRBJ2-7 | TRBV30 | - | - | TGTGCCTGGAGTGTGCGGCAGAGGACGACCACCTACGAGCAGTACTTC | CAWSVRQRTTTYEQYF
TRBJ2-2 | TRBV6-1 | many | - | TGTGCCAGCAGGCCGGGTGCGAACACCGGGGAGCTGTTTTTT | CASRPGANTGELFF
TRBJ2-1 | TRBV7-8 | - | TRBD2 | TGTGCCAGCAGGACCCGGACTAGCGGGAGGCTGAGAGACAATGAGCAGTTCTTC | CASRTRTSGRLRDNEQFF
TRBJ2-3 | TRBV15 | many | - | TGTGCCACCAGCAGAGACCCTACAGGGACAGATACGCAGTATTTT | CATSRDPTGTDTQYF
TRBJ1-3 | TRBV4-2 | - | TRBD1 | TGTGCCAGCAGCCATGTGACAAGGGACAGTGGAACCACCATATATTTT | CASSHVTRDSGTTIYF
TRBJ2-2 | TRBV24-1 | few | TRBD2 | TGTGCCACCAGTGATTTAGCGGGAGACACCGGGGAGCTGTTTTTT | CATSDLAGDTGELFF
TRBJ2-5 | TRBV5-4 | many | TRBD2 | TGTGCCAGCAGCTCACCGACTAGCGGGAGGGAAGAGACCCAGTACTTC | CASSSPTSGREETQYF
TRBJ1-2 | TRBV27 | many | - | TGTGCCAGCAGTGGGGGCCAGGTTAATGGCTACACCTTC | CASSGGQVNGYTF
TRBJ2-2 | TRBV27 | few | TRBD1 | TGTGCCAGCAGTTACCTGGGACAGCTGAACACCGGGGAGCTGTTTTTT | CASSYLGQLNTGELFF
TRBJ1-1 | TRBV29-1 | many | - | TGCAGCGTTAAGGTAGTTAACACTGAAGCTTTCTTT | CSVKVVNTEAFF
TRBJ2-3 | TRBV7-2 | few | TRBD2 | TGTGCCAGCAGCTTAGTTCCTAGCGGGGGAGGGCTGACAGATACGCAGTATTTT | CASSLVPSGGGLTDTQYF
TRBJ2-7 | TRBV28 | many | TRBD2 | TGTGCCAGCCGGGGGGGGCCGGATTACGAGCAGTACTTC | CASRGGPDYEQYF
TRBJ2-3 | TRBV13 | many | - | TGTGCCAGCGCCCCCCGGCTCCGGGGGGATACGCAGTATTTT | CASAPRLRGDTQYF
TRBJ1-3 | TRBV9 | many | - | TGTGCCAGCAGCCACGGGGGAAACACCATATATTTT | CASSHGGNTIYF
TRBJ2-3 | TRBV20-1 | - | TRBD2 | TGCAGTGCCAACCTGGGACTAGATTGGTACACAGATACGCAGTATTTT | CSANLGLDWYTDTQYF
TRBJ1-6 | TRBV19 | few | - | TGTGCCAGTAGGCAACGGGGAAATTCACCCCTCCACTTT | CASRQRGNSPLHF
TRBJ1-2 | TRBV5-4 | many | - | TGTGCCAGCAGCTTCCTTTCGGGACACACCGAAGGCTACACCTTC | CASSFLSGHTEGYTF
TRBJ2-5 | TRBV6-5 | many | TRBD2 | TGTGCCAGCAGTTACGTTAGACTAGCGGGATCCCGTCAGTACTTC | CASSYVRLAGSRQYF
TRBJ1-3 | TRBV30 | few | - | TGTGCCTGGAGTGTACGACAGAGCTCTGGAAACACCATATATTTT | CAWSVRQSSGNTIYF
TRBJ1-6 | TRBV20-1 | many | - | TGCAGTGCTATTCGAAGAGACACGGGGATTCACCCCCTCCACTTT | CSAIRRDTGIHPLHF
TRBJ2-7 | TRBV20-1 | many | TRBD2 | TGCAGTGCTAGAGATAGGAGCGGGGGGTCCCTTGAAGAGCAGTACTTC | CSARDRSGGSLEEQYF
TRBJ2-1 | TRBV27 | many | TRBD2 | TGTGCCAGCAGTCAGGGACTAGCTGTGAATGAGCAGTTCTTC | CASSQGLAVNEQFF
TRBJ1-1 | TRBV19 | many | - | TGTGCCAGTAGTGGGGGAGGAAGGAACACTGAAGCTTTCTTT | CASSGGGRNTEAFF
TRBJ2-7 | TRBV27 | many | TRBD2 | TGTGCCAGCAGAGACGCGGGAGGGGGCTACGAGCAGTACTTC | CASRDAGGGYEQYF